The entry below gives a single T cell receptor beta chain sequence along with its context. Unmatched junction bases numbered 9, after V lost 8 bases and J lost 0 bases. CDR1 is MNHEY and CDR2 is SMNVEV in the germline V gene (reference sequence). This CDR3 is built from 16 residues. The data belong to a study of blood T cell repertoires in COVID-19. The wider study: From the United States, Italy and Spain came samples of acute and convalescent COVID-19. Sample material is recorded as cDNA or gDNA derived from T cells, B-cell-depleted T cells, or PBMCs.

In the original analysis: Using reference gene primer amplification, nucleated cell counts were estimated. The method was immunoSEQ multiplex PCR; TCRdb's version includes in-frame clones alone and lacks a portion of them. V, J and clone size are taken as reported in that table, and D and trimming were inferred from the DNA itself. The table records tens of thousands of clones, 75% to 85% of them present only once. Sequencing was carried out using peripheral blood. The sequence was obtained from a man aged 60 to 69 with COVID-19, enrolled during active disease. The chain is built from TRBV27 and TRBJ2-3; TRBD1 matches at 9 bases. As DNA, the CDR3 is TGTGCCAGCGCTACCGCACAGGGGGCTAGCACAGATACGCAGTATTTT. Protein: CASATAQGASTDTQYF.